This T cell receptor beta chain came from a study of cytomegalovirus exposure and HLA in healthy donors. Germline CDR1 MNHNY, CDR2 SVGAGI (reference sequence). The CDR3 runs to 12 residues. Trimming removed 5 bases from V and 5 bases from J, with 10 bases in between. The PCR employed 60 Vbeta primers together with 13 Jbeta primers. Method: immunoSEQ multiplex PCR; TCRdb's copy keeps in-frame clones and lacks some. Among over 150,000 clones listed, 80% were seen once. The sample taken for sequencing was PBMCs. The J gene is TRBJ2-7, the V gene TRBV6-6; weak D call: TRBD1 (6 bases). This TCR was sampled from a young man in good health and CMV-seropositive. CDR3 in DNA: TGTGCCAGCAGTCAAGGGACAAACGAGCAGTACTTC. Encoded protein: CASSQGTNEQYF.